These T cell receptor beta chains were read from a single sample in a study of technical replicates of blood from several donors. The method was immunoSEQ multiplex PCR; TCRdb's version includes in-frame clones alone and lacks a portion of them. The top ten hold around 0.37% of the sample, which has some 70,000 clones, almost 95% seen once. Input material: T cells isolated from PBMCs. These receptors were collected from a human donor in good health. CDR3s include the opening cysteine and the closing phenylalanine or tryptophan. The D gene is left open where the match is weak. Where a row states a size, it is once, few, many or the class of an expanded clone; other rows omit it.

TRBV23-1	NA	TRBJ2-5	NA	CASSREGGSPTPFGETQYF	TGCGCCAGCAGTCGGGAGGGGGGGTCACCTACCCCTTTCGGGGAGACCCAGTACTTC
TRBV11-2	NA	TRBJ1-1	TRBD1	CASGDSLHTEAFF	TGTGCCAGCGGGGACAGCTTGCACACTGAAGCTTTCTTT
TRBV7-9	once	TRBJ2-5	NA	CATITTEAGGTQYF	TGTGCCACTATTACCACGGAGGCAGGAGGGACCCAGTACTTC
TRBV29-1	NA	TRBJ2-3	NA	CSTRTNPQLLRSTQYF	TGCAGTACGCGGACAAACCCCCAGTTGCTTCGATCTACGCAGTATTTT
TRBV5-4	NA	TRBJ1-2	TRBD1	CASSYPGTGNDYGYTF	TGTGCCAGCAGTTACCCCGGGACAGGGAACGACTATGGCTACACCTTC
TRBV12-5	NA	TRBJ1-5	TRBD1	CASALDRGQADQPQHF	TGTGCTAGTGCCCTGGATAGGGGACAGGCGGATCAGCCCCAGCATTTT
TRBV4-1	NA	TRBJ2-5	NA	CASLGDLPQETQYF	TGCGCCAGTCTTGGGGACTTACCCCAAGAGACCCAGTACTTC
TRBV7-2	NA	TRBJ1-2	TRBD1	CASSSGPGGSYGYTF	TGTGCCAGCAGCTCGGGGCCAGGGGGGTCCTATGGCTACACCTTC
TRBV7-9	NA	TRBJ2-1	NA	CASSQDRSYNEQFF	TGTGCCAGCAGCCAAGACAGGTCCTACAATGAGCAGTTCTTC
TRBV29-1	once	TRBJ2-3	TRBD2	CSVQGLAGGEGDTQYF	TGCAGCGTTCAAGGACTAGCGGGAGGGGAGGGAGATACGCAGTATTTT
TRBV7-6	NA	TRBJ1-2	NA	CASSLEPGNYGYTF	TGTGCCAGCAGCTTAGAACCAGGGAACTATGGCTACACCTTC
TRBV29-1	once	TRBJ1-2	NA	CSVRFNYGYTF	TGCAGCGTGAGATTTAACTATGGCTACACCTTC
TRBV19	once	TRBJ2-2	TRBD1	CASVKGQGLTGELFF	TGTGCCAGCGTAAAGGGACAGGGGTTAACCGGGGAGCTGTTTTTT
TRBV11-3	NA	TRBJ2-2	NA	CASSLVSSGDTGELFF	TGTGCCAGCAGCTTGGTATCTTCAGGGGATACCGGGGAGCTGTTTTTT
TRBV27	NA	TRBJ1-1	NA	CASSLSTGSSEAFF	TGTGCCAGCAGTTTATCGACTGGGTCCTCTGAAGCTTTCTTT
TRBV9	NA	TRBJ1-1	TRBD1	CASSVRTGGEAFF	TGTGCCAGCAGCGTTCGGACAGGCGGCGAAGCTTTCTTT
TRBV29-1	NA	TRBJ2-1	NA	CSVEDRRSYNEQFF	TGCAGCGTTGAAGACAGGAGGAGCTACAATGAGCAGTTCTTC
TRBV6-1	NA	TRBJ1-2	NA	CASSDKLDTYYGYTF	TGTGCCAGCAGTGACAAGCTCGACACTTACTATGGCTACACCTTC
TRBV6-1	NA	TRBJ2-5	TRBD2	CASSALAGAPQETQYF	TGTGCCAGCAGTGCGTTAGCGGGAGCCCCGCAAGAGACCCAGTACTTC
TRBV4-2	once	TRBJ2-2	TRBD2	CASSLGASGRGETGELFF	TGTGCCAGCAGTCTTGGGGCCAGCGGGAGGGGAGAAACCGGGGAGCTGTTTTTT
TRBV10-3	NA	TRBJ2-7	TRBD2	CAISVVAGGPEQYF	TGTGCCATCAGTGTGGTAGCGGGAGGGCCTGAGCAGTACTTC
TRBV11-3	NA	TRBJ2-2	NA	CASSLVQGETGELFF	TGTGCCAGCAGCTTGGTACAGGGTGAAACCGGGGAGCTGTTTTTT
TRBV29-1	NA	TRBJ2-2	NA	CSGSSGVYTGELFF	TGCAGCGGCTCCTCAGGGGTGTACACCGGGGAGCTGTTTTTT
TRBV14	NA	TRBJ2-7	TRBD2	CASSLGTSGIYEQYF	TGTGCCAGCAGCCTAGGGACTAGCGGGATCTACGAGCAGTACTTC